The source of this T cell receptor beta chain is a study of T-cell reconstitution after alpha-beta-depleted transplantation in children (dated by TCRdb to 2015 to 2016). Concerning the study at large: The study quantitatively tracked T-cell immune reconstitution after TCRalphabeta/CD19-depleted allogeneic hematopoietic cell transplantation in children using TCR repertoire profiling. Study-level results and caveats: The high TCRbeta diversity at day 60 in some patients was ascribed to recipient T cells and intrathymic progenitors that had survived conditioning. Over the following months the frequencies of hyperexpanded clones went down, and after one year T-cell counts and TCRbeta diversity were mostly credited to newly produced T cells. About two months after transplant, the apparently early recovery of alphabetaT-cell counts reportedly depended on just several hundred clones that had expanded rapidly and came from non-depleted graft cells.

As regards this clonotype: The antigen it binds to is not known. Base-call qualities are not available, and no considerably larger clone is one nucleotide away.

Reading the label with the study, this specimen's treatment or condition is: allogeneic hematopoietic cell transplantation with graft depleted of TCRalphabeta T cells and CD19 B cells. TCRalphabeta/CD19-depleted allogeneic hematopoietic cell grafts were given to the transplant recipients, all of whom were children. The library was generated by PCR. Sequenced on an Illumina HiSeq 2500. TCR libraries were prepared with molecular barcoding, using unique molecular identifiers to normalize TCRbeta repertoire quantification. TCRdb itself trimmed the public reads at Q25 with fastp, ran MiXCR and retained productive beta chains. Each entry merges the rows of one CDR3 protein and shows their most common DNA and genes. Across this sample there are a few hundred thousand distinct CDR3 sequences, with over 20% seen only once. Approximately 39% of the sample is in the top ten clones. Specimen: PBMCs, collected before TCRalphabeta/CD19-depleted stem cell transplant. The source is a boy younger than two with Wiskott-Aldrich syndrome, due to receive a stem cell transplant.

The DNA sequence follows: TGTGCCAGCAGTTACTTCGGCCCCGGGACTAGCGATGGCAGTGAGCAGTTCTTC. It translates to CASSYFGPGTSDGSEQFF. The chain joins TRBV6-5 to TRBJ2-1, with 10 bases aligning to TRBD2. Via the germline V gene, CDR1 is MNHEY and CDR2 SVGAGI. V ends up 1 base short and J 9 bases short, with an unmatched junction base count of 15. There are 18 amino acids in the CDR3, from cysteine to phenylalanine inclusive. Only the CDR3 portion is preserved as DNA: 54 bases, with reading frame beginning at the first base.